One and the same sample provided the 10 T cell receptor beta chains below, sequenced in a study of T-cell memory formation after mild COVID-19. TCRdb fed the 5' RACE reads into MiXCR, producing one record per CDR3 protein. The data hold approximately 340,000 distinct CDR3 sequences, with 13% observed a single time. The material sequenced was PBMCs or a T cell subset sorted from them (not recorded which). All receptors come from a man aged 18 to 30 who had mild COVID-19 (a few samples of this study predate the infection). Cell type and time point are not known.

The chain couples TRBV10-2 to TRBJ2-7; 9 nucleotides match TRBD1. J was trimmed by 6 bases and V by 8 bases; bases with no gene match: 8. CDR1 and CDR2 (germline): WSHSY, SAAADI. This CDR3 is 13 amino acids long. In DNA form, the CDR3 reads TGCGCCAGCTCGGTTACAGGGGGCGGCGAGCAGTACGTC. Its translation: CASSVTGGGEQYV.

V and J are TRBV11-2 and TRBJ2-5, with D perhaps TRBD2 (5 bases). Looked up from germline, CDR1 is SGHAT and CDR2 is FQNNGV. This CDR3 spans 13 amino acids. With 5 bases removed from V and 5 bases from J, the gap between germline ends came to 12 bases. CDR3 loop: CASSTRGLETQYF. CDR3 sequence (DNA): TGTGCCAGCAGCACCCGGGGTCTGGAGACCCAGTACTTC.

The CDR3 reads CAILQGASGYTF. The CDR3 DNA sequence: TGTGCCATCCTACAGGGGGCAAGTGGCTACACCTTC. The chain joins TRBV10-3 to TRBJ1-2, with 9 nucleotides matching TRBD1. Germline CDR1 ENHRY, CDR2 SYGVKD. The ends lost 8 bases at V and 7 bases at J; junction bases unmatched: 5. The CDR3 has 12 residues.

This clonotype was picked up a small number of times. CDR3 DNA: TGTGCCAGCAGCTTAAGGCCGAGGGATCAGCCCCAGCATTTT. Encoded protein: CASSLRPRDQPQHF. The chain joins TRBV7-2 to TRBJ1-5; D is undetermined. The CDR3 covers 14 residues. The V end was cut by 2 bases, the J end by 5 bases, with 10 bases between. The germline gives CDR1 SGHTA, CDR2 FQGNSA.

The CDR3, as DNA: TGCGCCAGCAGCTATACGACAGGGGAGCAAGCTTTCTTT. Translated, it gives CASSYTTGEQAFF. The chain joins TRBV5-1 to TRBJ1-1; 8 nucleotides agree with TRBD1. The V gene's germline CDR1 is SGHRS and CDR2 YFSETQ. The CDR3 sequence is 13 residues long. After removal of 3 bases from V and 9 bases from J, the junction contained 7 bases not matched to a gene.

This clonotype was counted only a few times. This chain links TRBV3-1 with TRBJ2-2; D might be TRBD1 (5 bases). The germline gives CDR1 LGHDT, CDR2 YNNKEL (reference sequence). CDR3 length: 18 residues. The V end lost 0 bases, the J end lost 7 bases, and 21 bases lay between the germline ends. CDR3 DNA: TGTGCCAGCAGCCAAGATCCATTGGACACGGCTTTGAGCGGGGAGCTGTTTTTT. This gives the protein CASSQDPLDTALSGELFF.

There are a few counts of this clonotype. The chain is built from TRBV5-1 and TRBJ2-1; 16 bases line up with TRBD2. The CDR3 is 16 amino acids. Germline V lookup: CDR1 SGHRS, CDR2 YFSETQ. Losses at the gene ends were 4 bases for V and 9 bases for J; bases not matched to a gene: 7. Here the CDR3 DNA reads TGCGCCAGCAGCGGGACTAGCGGGGGGGCGAAAGCTGAGCAGTTCTTC. The encoded protein is CASSGTSGGAKAEQFF.

In its sample, this clonotype was seen many times. The chain recombines TRBV5-1 with TRBJ2-1; D gene ambiguous. In germline, CDR1 is SGHRS, CDR2 YFSETQ. The CDR3 spans 11 residues. V shed 4 bases and J shed 10 bases, with 9 bases lying between them. The CDR3 loop is CASSLGVEQFF. Written as DNA, the CDR3 is TGCGCCAGCAGCCTCGGCGTGGAGCAGTTCTTC.

This clonotype was seen a few times. The rearrangement uses TRBV4-1 and TRBJ1-4, with D perhaps TRBD1 (6 bases). The CDR3 spans 16 residues. V lost 6 bases to trimming and J lost 4 bases, with 18 bases between them. The V gene's germline CDR1 is MGHRA and CDR2 YSYEKL. CDR3 amino acids: CASRLEPGHINEKLFF. DNA for the CDR3: TGCGCCAGCAGACTTGAACCGGGACATATTAATGAAAAACTGTTTTTT.

V is TRBV7-9 and J is TRBJ2-5; D is uncertain. The germline V gene encodes CDR1 SEHNR and CDR2 FQNEAQ (reference sequence). The CDR3 contains 12 residues. Trimming removed 7 bases from V and 5 bases from J, with 11 bases in between. The CDR3 nucleotides read TGTGCCAGCACCTCACTGACGGAGACCCAGTACTTC. It specifies CASTSLTETQYF.